A selection of T cell receptor beta chains follows, all from one sample in a study of shared clonotypes between healthy human individuals. Libraries were prepared by immunoSEQ multiplex PCR; TCRdb keeps only in-frame clonotypes and omits some of them. In the table there are approximately 840,000 clones, approximately 96% of which are singletons. Sequencing was performed on naive CD8+ T cells sorted from blood. The receptors here all came from a man aged 25 to 40 in good health. Both conserved end residues are part of each CDR3. D genes are given only for firm matches. Clone sizes are given selectively: once, few, many, or a class where the clone is expanded.

V gene: TRBV27
D gene: TRBD1
clone size: once
J gene: TRBJ1-2
CDR3 protein: CASSIKPRGRNYGYTF
CDR3 DNA: TGTGCCAGCAGTATTAAGCCCAGGGGGCGCAACTATGGCTACACCTTC

V gene: TRBV27
D gene: -
clone size: -
J gene: TRBJ2-6
CDR3 protein: CASSQSSGANVLTF
CDR3 DNA: TGTGCCAGCAGTCAGAGCTCTGGGGCCAACGTCCTGACTTTC

V gene: TRBV14
D gene: -
clone size: -
J gene: TRBJ1-5
CDR3 protein: CASSSGQPGQPQHF
CDR3 DNA: TGTGCCAGCAGCTCAGGACAGCCGGGTCAGCCCCAGCATTTT

V gene: TRBV5-8
D gene: TRBD1
clone size: -
J gene: TRBJ1-5
CDR3 protein: CASSRRDRGDQPQHF
CDR3 DNA: TGTGCCAGCAGCAGAAGGGACAGGGGTGATCAGCCCCAGCATTTT

V gene: TRBV5-1
D gene: -
clone size: -
J gene: TRBJ1-5
CDR3 protein: CASSLSGPYSNQPQHF
CDR3 DNA: TGCGCCAGCAGCTTGTCCGGGCCATATAGCAATCAGCCCCAGCATTTT

V gene: TRBV6-6
D gene: -
clone size: -
J gene: TRBJ2-4
CDR3 protein: CASSYGALWAKNIQYF
CDR3 DNA: TGTGCCAGCAGTTACGGGGCGCTTTGGGCCAAAAACATTCAGTACTTC

V gene: TRBV20-1
D gene: -
clone size: -
J gene: TRBJ2-1
CDR3 protein: CSASSEFF
CDR3 DNA: TGCAGTGCTAGTTCGGAGTTCTTC

V gene: TRBV27
D gene: TRBD2
clone size: -
J gene: TRBJ2-1
CDR3 protein: CASTAGASGRVNEQFF
CDR3 DNA: TGTGCCAGCACGGCGGGGGCCAGCGGGAGGGTGAATGAGCAGTTCTTC

V gene: TRBV6-5
D gene: -
clone size: -
J gene: TRBJ2-1
CDR3 protein: CASTRLLGHNEQFF
CDR3 DNA: TGTGCCAGCACCCGGCTCCTAGGGCACAATGAGCAGTTCTTC

V gene: TRBV9
D gene: -
clone size: -
J gene: TRBJ2-7
CDR3 protein: CASSVNQGISYEQYF
CDR3 DNA: TGTGCCAGCAGCGTAAATCAAGGGATCTCCTACGAGCAGTACTTC

V gene: TRBV27
D gene: -
clone size: -
J gene: TRBJ1-1
CDR3 protein: CASRRTQSAEAFF
CDR3 DNA: TGTGCCAGCAGACGCACCCAGAGCGCTGAAGCTTTCTTT

V gene: TRBV5-1
D gene: -
clone size: -
J gene: TRBJ1-1
CDR3 protein: CASSLAILTLNTEAFF
CDR3 DNA: TGCGCCAGCAGCTTGGCCATTCTCACCTTGAACACTGAAGCTTTCTTT

V gene: TRBV7-2
D gene: -
clone size: -
J gene: TRBJ2-1
CDR3 protein: CASSLWATGEQFF
CDR3 DNA: TGTGCCAGCAGCTTATGGGCAACGGGGGAGCAGTTCTTC

V gene: TRBV9
D gene: TRBD2
clone size: -
J gene: TRBJ2-1
CDR3 protein: CASSGGTSGRGTYNEQFF
CDR3 DNA: TGTGCCAGCAGCGGAGGCACTAGCGGGAGAGGTACCTACAATGAGCAGTTCTTC

V gene: TRBV7-3
D gene: TRBD1
clone size: once
J gene: TRBJ2-1
CDR3 protein: CASSQDPGTVPDEQFF
CDR3 DNA: TGTGCCAGCAGCCAGGACCCCGGGACAGTCCCCGATGAGCAGTTCTTC

V gene: TRBV27
D gene: TRBD1
clone size: -
J gene: TRBJ2-7
CDR3 protein: CASSLYDRVGYEQYF
CDR3 DNA: TGTGCCAGCAGCCTATACGACAGGGTGGGATACGAGCAGTACTTC

V gene: TRBV19
D gene: TRBD2
clone size: once
J gene: TRBJ2-1
CDR3 protein: CASSIEGTSGHNEQFF
CDR3 DNA: TGTGCCAGTAGTATAGAGGGGACTAGCGGACACAATGAGCAGTTCTTC

V gene: TRBV9
D gene: TRBD2
clone size: -
J gene: TRBJ2-1
CDR3 protein: CASSVATSGLNEQFF
CDR3 DNA: TGTGCCAGCAGCGTAGCGACTAGCGGTCTCAATGAGCAGTTCTTC

V gene: TRBV27
D gene: -
clone size: -
J gene: TRBJ2-7
CDR3 protein: CASRSTGGRDEQYF
CDR3 DNA: TGTGCCAGCAGAAGCACTGGGGGTAGGGACGAGCAGTACTTC